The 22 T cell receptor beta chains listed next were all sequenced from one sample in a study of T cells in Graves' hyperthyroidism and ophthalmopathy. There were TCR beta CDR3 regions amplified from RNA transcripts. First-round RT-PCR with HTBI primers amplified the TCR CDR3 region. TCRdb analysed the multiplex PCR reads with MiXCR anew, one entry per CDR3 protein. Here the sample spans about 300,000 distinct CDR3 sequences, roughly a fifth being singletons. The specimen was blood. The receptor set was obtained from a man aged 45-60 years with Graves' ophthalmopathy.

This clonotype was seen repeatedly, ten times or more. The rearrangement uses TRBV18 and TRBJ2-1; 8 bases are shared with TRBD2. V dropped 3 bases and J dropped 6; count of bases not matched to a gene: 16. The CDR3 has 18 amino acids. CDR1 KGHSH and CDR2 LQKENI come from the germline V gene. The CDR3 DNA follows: TGTGCCAGCTCACCCCCTTCGTCCAGCGGGAGCCCAGGCAATGAGCAGTTCTTC. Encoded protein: CASSPPSSSGSPGNEQFF.

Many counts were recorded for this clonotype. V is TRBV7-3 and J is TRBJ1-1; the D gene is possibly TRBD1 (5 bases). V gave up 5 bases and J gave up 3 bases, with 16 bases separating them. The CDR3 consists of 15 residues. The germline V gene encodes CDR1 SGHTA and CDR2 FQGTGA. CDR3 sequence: CASSPSGGGDTEAFF. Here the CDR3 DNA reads TGTGCCAGCAGCCCTTCGGGGGGGGGGGACACTGAAGCTTTCTTT.

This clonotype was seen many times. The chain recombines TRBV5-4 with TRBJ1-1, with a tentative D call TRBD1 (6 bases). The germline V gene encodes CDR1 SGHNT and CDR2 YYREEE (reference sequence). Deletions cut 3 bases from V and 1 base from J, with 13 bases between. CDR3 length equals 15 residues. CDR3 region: CASSSRDKSNTEAFF. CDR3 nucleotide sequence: TGTGCCAGCAGCTCCCGGGACAAGTCGAACACTGAAGCTTTCTTT.

CDR3 residues: CASSLEGQRYTF. The CDR3 DNA reads as TGTGCCAGCAGCTTAGAGGGACAGCGATACACCTTC. The gene calls are TRBV7-9 and TRBJ1-2, with 7 bases fitting TRBD1. Germline lookup yields CDR1 SEHNR and CDR2 FQNEAQ (reference sequence). CDR3 length equals 12 residues. The junction had 4 bases not matched to a gene; V was cut back by 1 base and J by 11 bases.

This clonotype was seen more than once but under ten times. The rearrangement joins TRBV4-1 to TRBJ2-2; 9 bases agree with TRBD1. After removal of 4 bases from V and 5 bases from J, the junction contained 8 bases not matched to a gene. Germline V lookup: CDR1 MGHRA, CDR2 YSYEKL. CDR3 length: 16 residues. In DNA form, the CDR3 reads TGCGCCAGCAGCCCTACCCGGACAGGGGAGACCGGGGAGCTGTTTTTT. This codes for CASSPTRTGETGELFF.

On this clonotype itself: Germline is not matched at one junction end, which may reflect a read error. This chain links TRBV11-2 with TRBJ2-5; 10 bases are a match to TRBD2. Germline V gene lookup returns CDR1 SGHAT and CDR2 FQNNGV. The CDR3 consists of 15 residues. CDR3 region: CAGSVVAGGQETQYF. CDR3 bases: TGTGCCGGCAGCGTAGTAGCGGGAGGCCAAGAGACCCAGTACTTC.

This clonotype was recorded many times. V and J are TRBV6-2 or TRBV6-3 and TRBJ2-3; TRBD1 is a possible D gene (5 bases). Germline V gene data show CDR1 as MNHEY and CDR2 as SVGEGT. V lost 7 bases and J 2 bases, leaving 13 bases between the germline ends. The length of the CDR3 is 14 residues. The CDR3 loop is CASTKGRYTDTQYF. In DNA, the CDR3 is TGTGCCAGCACTAAGGGGCGGTACACAGATACGCAGTATTTT.

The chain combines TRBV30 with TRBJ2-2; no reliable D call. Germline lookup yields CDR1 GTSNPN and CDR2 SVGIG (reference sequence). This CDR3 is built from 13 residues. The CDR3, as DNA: TGTTCCGCGGCCAGAACTAACACCGGGGAGCTGTTTTTT. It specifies CSAARTNTGELFF.

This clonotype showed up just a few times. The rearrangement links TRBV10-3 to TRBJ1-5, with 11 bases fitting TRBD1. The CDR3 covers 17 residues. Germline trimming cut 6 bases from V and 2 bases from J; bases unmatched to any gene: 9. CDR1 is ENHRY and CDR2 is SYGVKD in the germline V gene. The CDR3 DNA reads TGTGCCATCAGCCCCGGGACAGGGGGATTCGGCAATCAGCCCCAGCATTTT. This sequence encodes CAISPGTGGFGNQPQHF.

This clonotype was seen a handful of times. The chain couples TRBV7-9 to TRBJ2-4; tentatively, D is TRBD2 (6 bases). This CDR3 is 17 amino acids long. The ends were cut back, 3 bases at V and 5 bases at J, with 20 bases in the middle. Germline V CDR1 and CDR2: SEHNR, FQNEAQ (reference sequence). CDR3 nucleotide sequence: TGTGCCAGCAGCTTCTGGCTCGGGAGTACGGCGGAAAACATTCAGTACTTC. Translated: CASSFWLGSTAENIQYF.

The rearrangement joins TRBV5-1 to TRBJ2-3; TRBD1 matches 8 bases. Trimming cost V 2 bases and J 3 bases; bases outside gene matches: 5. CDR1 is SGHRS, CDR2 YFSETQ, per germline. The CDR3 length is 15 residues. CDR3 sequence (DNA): TGCGCCAGCAGCTTTCAGGGGGCGGCGACAGATACGCAGTATTTT. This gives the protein CASSFQGAATDTQYF.

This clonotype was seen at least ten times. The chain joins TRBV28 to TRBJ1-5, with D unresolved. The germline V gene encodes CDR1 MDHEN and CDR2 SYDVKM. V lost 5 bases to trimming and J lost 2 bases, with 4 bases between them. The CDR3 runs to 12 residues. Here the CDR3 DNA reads TGTGCCAGCAGTACGGGCAATCAGCCCCAGCATTTT. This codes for CASSTGNQPQHF.

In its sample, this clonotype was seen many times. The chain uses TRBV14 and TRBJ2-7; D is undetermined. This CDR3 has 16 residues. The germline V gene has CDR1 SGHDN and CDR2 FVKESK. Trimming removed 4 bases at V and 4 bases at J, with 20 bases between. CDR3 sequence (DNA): TGTGCCAGCAGCCTTCTGGATAGCCGTGGGATTTACGAGCAGTACTTC. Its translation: CASSLLDSRGIYEQYF.

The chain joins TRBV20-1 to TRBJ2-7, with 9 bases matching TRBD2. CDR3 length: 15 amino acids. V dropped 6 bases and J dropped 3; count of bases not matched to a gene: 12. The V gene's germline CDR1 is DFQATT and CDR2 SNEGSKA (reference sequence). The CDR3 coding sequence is TGCAGTGCCCGACCGACTAGCGGAGGGAGCTACGAGCAGTACTTC. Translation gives CSARPTSGGSYEQYF.

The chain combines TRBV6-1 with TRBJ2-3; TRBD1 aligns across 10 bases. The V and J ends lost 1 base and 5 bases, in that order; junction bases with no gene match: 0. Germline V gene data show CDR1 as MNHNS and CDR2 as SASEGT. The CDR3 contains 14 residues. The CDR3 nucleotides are TGTGCCAGCAGTGAAGGGACAGGGGGAGATACGCAGTATTTT. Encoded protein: CASSEGTGGDTQYF.

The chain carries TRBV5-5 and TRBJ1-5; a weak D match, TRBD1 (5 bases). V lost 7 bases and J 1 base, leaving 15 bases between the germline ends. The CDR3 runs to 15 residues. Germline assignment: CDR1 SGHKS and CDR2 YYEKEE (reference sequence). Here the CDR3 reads CASATGGYSNQPQHF. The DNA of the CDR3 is TGTGCCAGCGCCACTGGGGGTTACAGCAATCAGCCCCAGCATTTT.

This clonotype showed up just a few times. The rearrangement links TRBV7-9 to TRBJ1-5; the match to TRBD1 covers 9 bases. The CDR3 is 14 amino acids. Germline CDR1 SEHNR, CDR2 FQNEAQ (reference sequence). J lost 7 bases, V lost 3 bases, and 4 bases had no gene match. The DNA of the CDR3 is TGTGCCAGCAGCTTCACAGGGGGCGGGCAGCCCCAGCATTTT. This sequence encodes CASSFTGGGQPQHF.

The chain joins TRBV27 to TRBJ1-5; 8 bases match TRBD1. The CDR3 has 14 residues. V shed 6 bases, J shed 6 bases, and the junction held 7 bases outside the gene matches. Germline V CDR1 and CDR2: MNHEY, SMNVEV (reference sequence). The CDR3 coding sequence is TGTGCCAGCAGCCAAAACAGGGGGGGTCAGCCCCAGCATTTT. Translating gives CASSQNRGGQPQHF.

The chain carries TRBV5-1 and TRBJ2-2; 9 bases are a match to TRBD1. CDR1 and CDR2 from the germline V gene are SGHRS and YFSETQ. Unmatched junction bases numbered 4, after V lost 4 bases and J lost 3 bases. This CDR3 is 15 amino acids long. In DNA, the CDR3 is TGCGCCAGCAGCCCGGGACAGGGCTACACCGGGGAGCTGTTTTTT. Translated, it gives CASSPGQGYTGELFF.

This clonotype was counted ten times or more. The CDR3 DNA follows: TGTGCCAGCAGTTCTAGCGGACAGGGGGATTCACCCCTCCACTTT. Amino acid sequence: CASSSSGQGDSPLHF. The rearrangement links TRBV28 to TRBJ1-6, with TRBD1 matching over 10 bases. V lost 4 bases, J lost 8 bases, and 5 bases stayed unmatched. This CDR3 comprises 15 residues. The germline V gene has CDR1 MDHEN and CDR2 SYDVKM.

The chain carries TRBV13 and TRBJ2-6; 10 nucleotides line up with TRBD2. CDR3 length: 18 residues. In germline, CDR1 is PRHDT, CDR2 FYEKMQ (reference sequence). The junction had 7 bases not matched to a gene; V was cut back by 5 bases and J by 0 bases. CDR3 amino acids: CASSTSGRGVSGANVLTF. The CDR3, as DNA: TGTGCCAGCAGCACCAGCGGGAGGGGGGTCTCTGGGGCCAACGTCCTGACTTTC.

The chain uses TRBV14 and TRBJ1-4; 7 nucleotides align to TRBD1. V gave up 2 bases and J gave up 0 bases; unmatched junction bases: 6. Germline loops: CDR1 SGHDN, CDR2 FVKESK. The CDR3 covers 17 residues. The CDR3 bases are TGTGCCAGCAGCCAACTAACAGGGGATGCAACTAATGAAAAACTGTTTTTT. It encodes CASSQLTGDATNEKLFF.